The 26 T cell receptor beta chains below come from one sample, sequenced in a study of T-cell reconstitution after alpha-beta-depleted transplantation in children. The TCRbeta library was prepared with unique molecular identifiers. TCRdb reprocessed the PCR reads via MiXCR and lists one record per CDR3 protein. The data hold 440,000 or so distinct CDR3 sequences, with 43% observed a single time. The material sequenced was PBMCs, taken before TCRalphabeta/CD19-depleted stem cell transplant. These receptors all stem from a girl aged 2-9 years with aplastic anemia, due to receive a stem cell transplant.

V usage is TRBV4-1 and J usage is TRBJ2-7; D is ambiguous. This CDR3 region has 15 residues. The V end lost 2 bases, the J end lost 1 base, and 12 bases lay between the germline ends. The germline V gene encodes CDR1 MGHRA and CDR2 YSYEKL. CDR3 loop: CASSQTDPGSYEQYF. CDR3 coding DNA: TGCGCCAGCAGCCAAACAGACCCCGGGTCCTACGAGCAGTACTTC.

Written as DNA, the CDR3 is TGCAGTGCCGTACCGCAGGCTTATGGCTACACCTTC. Translated, it gives CSAVPQAYGYTF. The chain links TRBV20-1 to TRBJ1-2; D not certain. The CDR3 runs to 12 residues. V gave up 6 bases and J gave up 5 bases, with 13 bases separating them. Looked up from germline, CDR1 is DFQATT and CDR2 is SNEGSKA (reference sequence).

The chain joins TRBV4-1 to TRBJ2-3; 11 bases are shared with TRBD2. The CDR3 has 15 residues. Germline trimming cut 4 bases from V and 7 bases from J; bases unmatched to any gene: 7. CDR1 MGHRA and CDR2 YSYEKL come from the germline V gene. CDR3 loop: CASSPLAGATYTQYF. As DNA, the CDR3 is TGCGCCAGCAGCCCACTAGCGGGAGCCACCTATACGCAGTATTTT.

This clonotype appeared many times. The chain combines TRBV2 with TRBJ2-7; D is possibly TRBD2 (6 bases). Germline CDR1 is SNHLY and CDR2 is FYNNEI. V was shortened by 4 bases and J by 3 bases, with 10 bases between the two germline ends. CDR3 length equals 13 residues. Here the CDR3 DNA reads TGTGCCAGCAGTGGGACTAAAAGCTACGAGCAGTACTTC. Its translation: CASSGTKSYEQYF.

The chain joins TRBV12-3 or TRBV12-4 to TRBJ2-5; D not certain. Trimming shortened V by 5 bases and J by 1 base, and 8 bases separated the two germline ends. The CDR3 runs to 13 residues. The CDR3 DNA is TGTGCCAGCAGTCAGTATTCCCAAGAGACCCAGTACTTC. Protein sequence: CASSQYSQETQYF.

A few counts support this clonotype. J is TRBJ1-5 and V is TRBV7-6, with 7 bases identical to TRBD1. The CDR3 sequence is 13 residues long. The junction had 2 bases not matched to a gene; V was cut back by 5 bases and J by 4 bases. CDR1 and CDR2 (germline): SGHVS, FNYEAQ. The CDR3 DNA reads as TGTGCCAGCAGCATGACAGGGAATCAGCCCCAGCATTTT. The encoded protein is CASSMTGNQPQHF.

This clonotype has ten or more counts. The genes are TRBV5-6 and TRBJ2-7; 7 bases are shared with TRBD1. CDR1 and CDR2 from the germline V gene are SGHDT and YYEEEE. The V segment lost 4 bases and the J segment 2 bases; nucleotides outside the gene matches: 9. The CDR3 has 15 residues. The CDR3, as DNA: TGTGCCAGCAGCCTATTCCCGGGACAGACCTACGAGCAGTACTTC. Amino acids: CASSLFPGQTYEQYF.

This clonotype showed up many times. The rearrangement uses TRBV5-1 and TRBJ1-6; D not resolved. V lost 0 bases and J lost 5, with 9 bases in between. CDR1 SGHRS and CDR2 YFSETQ come from the germline V gene. The CDR3 consists of 15 residues. The CDR3 coding sequence is TGCGCCAGCAGCTTGGCCGGCCAGCATAATTCACCCCTCCACTTT. Its protein product is CASSLAGQHNSPLHF.

This clonotype was found once. The rearrangement uses TRBV20-1 and TRBJ2-5; 16 nucleotides line up with TRBD2. J was trimmed by 5 bases and V by 6 bases; bases with no gene match: 15. The germline CDR1 and CDR2 sequences are DFQATT and SNEGSKA (reference sequence). CDR3 size: 18 residues. This chain's CDR3 is CSAVYSGTSGGALETQYF. As DNA, the CDR3 is TGCAGTGCAGTATATTCCGGGACTAGCGGGGGGGCCTTGGAGACCCAGTACTTC.

The CDR3 coding sequence is TGTGCCAGCAGTTTATACGGCAGCGTATCCTACGAGCAGTACTTC. Its protein product is CASSLYGSVSYEQYF. J is TRBJ2-7 and V is TRBV28, with D unclear. V was trimmed by 1 base and J by 1 base, leaving 11 bases between them. Germline assignment: CDR1 MDHEN and CDR2 SYDVKM. CDR3 length: 15 amino acids.

This clonotype was observed at least ten times. The chain has TRBV5-1 and TRBJ2-4; D is possibly TRBD1 (6 bases). CDR3 length: 14 residues. Looked up from germline, CDR1 is SGHRS and CDR2 is YFSETQ. V lost 1 base to trimming and J lost 5 bases, with 10 bases between them. In DNA form, the CDR3 reads TGCGCCAGCAGCTTGACGGCAGGGGAAAACATTCAGTACTTC. It codes for CASSLTAGENIQYF.

This rearrangement joins TRBV12-3 or TRBV12-4 to TRBJ1-3; 7 bases match TRBD1. The V segment lost 5 bases and the J segment 0 bases; nucleotides outside the gene matches: 7. The CDR3 has 16 amino acids. The CDR3 nucleotides are TGTGCCAGCAGTCCCCGGGACAGAAACTCTGGAAACACCATATATTTT. Translated: CASSPRDRNSGNTIYF.

The chain is built from TRBV19 and TRBJ2-3; 13 bases fit TRBD2. The V and J ends lost 6 bases and 3 bases, in that order; junction bases with no gene match: 15. This CDR3 has 19 residues. Germline CDR1 reads LNHDA; CDR2 reads SQIVND (reference sequence). As DNA, the CDR3 is TGTGCCAGTAGCAGGACTAGCGGGAGTCCGGAGGTGGGAACAGATACGCAGTATTTT. Amino acid sequence: CASSRTSGSPEVGTDTQYF.

This chain connects TRBV6-5 to TRBJ2-3, with D maybe TRBD2 (6 bases). The V and J ends lost 4 bases and 1 base respectively, with 12 bases between them. This CDR3 region has 15 residues. Germline V gives CDR1 MNHEY, CDR2 SVGAGI. The CDR3 nucleotides read TGTGCCAGCAGTTCCACTAGCCCCCGCACAGATACGCAGTATTTT. It encodes CASSSTSPRTDTQYF.

The table lists this clonotype with many counts. V is TRBV7-2 and J is TRBJ2-7, with a tentative D call TRBD2 (5 bases). CDR1 is SGHTA and CDR2 is FQGNSA in the germline V gene. This CDR3 has 13 amino acids. V lost 3 bases and J 4 bases, leaving 10 bases between the germline ends. The CDR3 loop reads CASSFRDHYEQYF. Here the CDR3 DNA reads TGTGCCAGCAGCTTCCGGGATCATTACGAGCAGTACTTC.

A few counts support this clonotype. The gene calls are TRBV12-5 and TRBJ2-2; D is possibly TRBD2 (5 bases). From germline, CDR1 is LGHNT and CDR2 FRNRAP. The CDR3 has 16 amino acids. The V gene lost 2 bases and the J gene lost 4 bases, with 14 bases spanning the gap. The CDR3 DNA reads as TGTGCTAGTGGTTTGCCCGCCCTAGGGAGCACCGGGGAGCTGTTTTTT. It translates to CASGLPALGSTGELFF.

This clonotype occurred many times. CDR3 sequence: CATSGGRWAEAFF. As DNA, the CDR3 is TGTGCCACCTCAGGGGGACGATGGGCTGAAGCTTTCTTT. The chain combines TRBV24-1 with TRBJ1-1; 7 bases are shared with TRBD1. The CDR3 totals 13 residues. V lost 9 bases and J lost 6; bases outside the gene matches: 9. The germline V gene encodes CDR1 KGHDR and CDR2 SFDVKD.

V gene TRBV12-3 or TRBV12-4 combines with J gene TRBJ2-3, with 8 bases aligning to TRBD1. J gave up 0 bases and V 8 bases, and 4 bases lay outside the gene matches. This CDR3 region has 14 residues. CDR3 loop: CASGGQASTDTQYF. In DNA form, the CDR3 reads TGTGCCAGCGGGGGACAGGCGAGCACAGATACGCAGTATTTT.

This clonotype was seen many times. J is TRBJ1-5 and V is TRBV24-1, with D unresolved. Deletions cut 7 bases from V and 2 bases from J, with 26 bases between. CDR1 and CDR2 (germline): KGHDR, SFDVKD. The CDR3 length is 19 residues. The CDR3 coding sequence is TGTGCCACCAGCTTCCTCGGGCCGGGTCGCGTTGTTGGCAATCAGCCCCAGCATTTT. Protein: CATSFLGPGRVVGNQPQHF.

V gene TRBV6-1 combines with J gene TRBJ1-1; D is possibly TRBD1 (6 bases). V was trimmed by 3 bases and J by 1 base, leaving 9 bases between them. The germline V gene encodes CDR1 MNHNS and CDR2 SASEGT. This CDR3 region has 14 residues. The CDR3 sequence: CASSDQTGNTEAFF. The DNA of the CDR3 is TGTGCCAGCAGTGACCAGACAGGGAACACTGAAGCTTTCTTT.

This clonotype turned up a few times. V gene TRBV20-1 combines with J gene TRBJ2-6, with TRBD2 matching 13 bases. J gave up 5 bases and V 4 bases, and 14 bases lay outside the gene matches. The CDR3 consists of 19 residues. Germline values: CDR1 DFQATT, CDR2 SNEGSKA (reference sequence). DNA for the CDR3: TGCAGTGCTACAAATCTTACCGGGACTAGCGGGACCAGGGCCAACGTCCTGACTTTC. This sequence encodes CSATNLTGTSGTRANVLTF.

The chain employs TRBV29-1 and TRBJ2-7; D is unclear. Germline CDR1 reads SQVTM; CDR2 reads ANQGSEA. Trimming removed 5 bases from V and 7 bases from J, with 15 bases in between. The CDR3 contains 12 residues. The CDR3 spells CSVSTEIGEQYF. The DNA for the CDR3 is TGCAGCGTTTCCACGGAGATAGGGGAGCAGTACTTC.

The sample holds a few counts of this clonotype. This chain connects TRBV20-1 to TRBJ1-1; TRBD1 might be the D (5 bases). The germline V gene has CDR1 DFQATT and CDR2 SNEGSKA (reference sequence). The ends were cut back, 2 bases at V and 1 base at J, with 11 bases in the middle. This CDR3 is built from 14 residues. Here the CDR3 reads CSARPGASNTEAFF. The DNA of the CDR3 is TGCAGTGCTAGACCCGGGGCCTCGAACACTGAAGCTTTCTTT.

This sequence joins TRBV30 and TRBJ2-7, with D tentatively TRBD2 (5 bases). CDR1 is GTSNPN, CDR2 SVGIG, per germline (reference sequence). Trimming took off 2 bases at V and 3 bases at J, with 14 bases between the two ends. The CDR3 sequence is 14 residues long. The CDR3 is CAWSLREYFYEQYF. The CDR3 coding sequence is TGTGCCTGGAGTCTTCGGGAATATTTCTACGAGCAGTACTTC.

This clonotype has more than one count but fewer than ten. The chain uses TRBV7-2 and TRBJ2-1; D might be TRBD2 (5 bases). CDR1 and CDR2 from the germline V gene are SGHTA and FQGNSA. CDR3 length: 13 residues. The V end was cut by 3 bases, the J end by 8 bases, with 11 bases between. CDR3 coding DNA: TGTGCCAGCAGCTTGAGGGAGTGGTATGAGCAGTTCTTC. It specifies CASSLREWYEQFF.

The chain combines TRBV29-1 with TRBJ1-2; D is uncertain. V was trimmed by 0 bases and J by 4 bases, leaving 6 bases between them. The germline CDR1 and CDR2 sequences are SQVTM and ANQGSEA. The CDR3 spans 12 residues. The CDR3 region has the DNA TGCAGCGTTGAAGATCGAGGCTATGGCTACACCTTC. Encoded protein: CSVEDRGYGYTF.